The sequence of this T cell receptor beta chain was determined in a study of blood T cell repertoires in COVID-19. About the study: Samples representing acute and convalescent COVID-19 were sourced from the United States, Italy and Spain. From T cells, B-cell-depleted T cells, or PBMCs came the material, which was cDNA or gDNA.

V lost 4 bases, J lost 4 bases, and 5 bases stayed unmatched. CDR3 length: 15 amino acids. Germline V gives CDR1 SGHKS, CDR2 YYEKEE (reference sequence). In the original analysis: Nucleated cell counts were estimated from reference gene primer amplification. Some clones are missing from TCRdb's copy, which holds only in-frame ones; the method was immunoSEQ multiplex PCR. That table furnishes V, J and clone size, whereas the DNA furnished D and trimming. The table records approximately 210,000 clones, approximately 84% of them present only once. J is TRBJ2-5 and V is TRBV5-5, with TRBD2 matching over 12 bases. The receptor's source is a woman aged 50 to 60 with active or convalescent COVID-19. Material for sequencing was peripheral blood. The chain's CDR3 is CASSRAGLAGETQYF. CDR3 nucleotide sequence: TGTGCCAGCAGCAGGGCGGGACTAGCGGGAGAGACCCAGTACTTC.